Each of the 10 T cell receptor beta chains below was sequenced from the same sample in a study of spatial heterogeneity in lung cancer. Time point described: sample taken at primary tumor resection. TCRdb analysed the 5' RACE reads with MiXCR anew, one entry per CDR3 protein. The profile shows tens of thousands of distinct CDR3 sequences, approximately 5.8% of them singletons. The sequencing used PBMCs, collected at surgery. The receptors originated from a male donor with early-stage non-small cell lung cancer.

This clonotype has a count of ten or more. V and J are TRBV20-1 and TRBJ2-5, with D possibly being TRBD1 (5 bases). The CDR3 totals 14 residues. Looked up from germline, CDR1 is DFQATT and CDR2 is SNEGSKA (reference sequence). The ends were cut back, 5 bases at V and 3 bases at J, with 16 bases in the middle. CDR3: CSAPKRQQKETQYF. The DNA of the CDR3 is TGCAGTGCTCCCAAACGACAGCAAAAAGAGACCCAGTACTTC.

This clonotype was recorded at least ten times. The chain links TRBV9 to TRBJ2-1; 10 nucleotides match TRBD2. The trim removed 7 bases at V and 9 bases at J, leaving 10 bases unmatched. Germline assignment: CDR1 SGDLS and CDR2 YYNGEE. The CDR3 has 14 amino acids. As DNA, the CDR3 is TGTGCCAGCGGTTATGGGACTAGCGTCGGTGAGCAGTTCTTC. This gives the protein CASGYGTSVGEQFF.

This chain joins TRBV4-1 and TRBJ1-1; D is perhaps TRBD1 (6 bases). The V and J ends lost 4 bases and 4 bases respectively, with 10 bases between them. Germline V gene sequence: CDR1 MGHRA, CDR2 YSYEKL. The CDR3 loop spans 13 amino acids. In DNA form, the CDR3 reads TGCGCCAGCAGCCGCAAACAGGGCACTGAAGCTTTCTTT. This gives the protein CASSRKQGTEAFF.

This clonotype was observed many times. The chain is built from TRBV6-2 or TRBV6-3 and TRBJ2-7, with 14 bases identical to TRBD2. The junction had 10 bases not matched to a gene; V was cut back by 4 bases and J by 5 bases. From germline, CDR1 is MNHEY and CDR2 SVGEGT. The CDR3 totals 17 residues. The CDR3 DNA follows: TGTGCCAGCAGTTCCCCGGGACTAGCGGGAGCCCTCAACGAGCAGTACTTC. Amino acid sequence: CASSSPGLAGALNEQYF.

This sequence joins TRBV29-1 and TRBJ2-7, with 10 positions matching TRBD1. V was clipped by 0 bases and J by 4 bases; unmatched bases: 3. This CDR3 has 14 residues. Germline V lookup: CDR1 SQVTM, CDR2 ANQGSEA. CDR3 bases: TGCAGCGTTGAAGAGGGGGACAGGGGATACGAGCAGTACTTC. Translated, it gives CSVEEGDRGYEQYF.

This clonotype has a count of ten or more. The V gene is TRBV20-1, the J gene TRBJ1-1; possibly TRBD1 for D (5 bases). The V gene's germline CDR1 is DFQATT and CDR2 SNEGSKA (reference sequence). V lost 6 bases, J lost 6 bases, and 17 bases lay in between. The CDR3 consists of 13 residues. This chain's CDR3 is CSAPVWGDPEAFF. The CDR3 DNA is TGCAGTGCCCCGGTTTGGGGGGATCCTGAAGCTTTCTTT.

J is TRBJ2-7 and V is TRBV6-2 or TRBV6-3, with 8 bases that match TRBD1. V dropped 6 bases and J dropped 2; count of bases not matched to a gene: 9. The CDR3 is made up of 15 amino acids. Germline values: CDR1 MNHEY, CDR2 SVGEGT. Here the CDR3 DNA reads TGTGCCAGCAGAAACGTCGGGACAGGCGCCTACGAGCAGTACTTC. This translates into CASRNVGTGAYEQYF.

Concerning this clonotype: A read error is possible here, since a much larger clone lies one base away. V and J are TRBV27 and TRBJ1-2; 7 bases align to TRBD1. The CDR3 loop spans 15 amino acids. Germline loops: CDR1 MNHEY, CDR2 SMNVEV (reference sequence). The CDR3 is CASSLVGGKNYAYTF. DNA of the CDR3: TGTGCCAGCAGTTTAGTAGGGGGCAAGAACTATGCCTACACCTTC.

V and J are TRBV4-1 and TRBJ2-3; D call uncertain. The germline V gene has CDR1 MGHRA and CDR2 YSYEKL. The V and J ends lost 4 bases and 0 bases respectively, with 8 bases between them. This CDR3 has 14 residues. DNA of the CDR3: TGCGCCAGCAGCCGACTGTATAGCACAGATACGCAGTATTTT. As protein: CASSRLYSTDTQYF.

This clonotype has ten or more counts. The genes are TRBV9 and TRBJ2-5, with a tentative D call TRBD2 (5 bases). The V and J ends lost 5 bases and 7 bases respectively, with 12 bases between them. The CDR3 loop spans 12 amino acids. CDR1 is SGDLS, CDR2 YYNGEE, per germline. CDR3 DNA: TGTGCCAGCAGTCCCGCCGGAGGGACCCAGTACTTC. Translating it yields CASSPAGGTQYF.